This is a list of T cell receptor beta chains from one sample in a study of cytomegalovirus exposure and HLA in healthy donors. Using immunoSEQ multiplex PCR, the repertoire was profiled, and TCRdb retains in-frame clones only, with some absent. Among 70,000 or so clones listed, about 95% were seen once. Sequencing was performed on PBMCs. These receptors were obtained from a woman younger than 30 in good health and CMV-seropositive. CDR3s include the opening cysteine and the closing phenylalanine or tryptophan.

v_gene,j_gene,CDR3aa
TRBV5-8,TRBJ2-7,CASSTRTGRLGEQYF
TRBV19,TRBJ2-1,CASSVPGLAGAYNEQFF
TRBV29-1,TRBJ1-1,CSAERGGLNTEAFF
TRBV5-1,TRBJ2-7,CASSLVGGDEQYF
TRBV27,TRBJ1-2,CASSPGTGHGYTF
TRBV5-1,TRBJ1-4,CASSLGASNEKLFF
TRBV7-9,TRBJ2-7,CASSFRADEQYF
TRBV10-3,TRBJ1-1,CAISGGQGDAEAFF
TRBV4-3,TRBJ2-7,CASSPFKGQWTYEQYF
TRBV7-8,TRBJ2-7,CASGGGGSYEQYF
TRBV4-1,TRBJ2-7,CASSQELTPVYEQYF
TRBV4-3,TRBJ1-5,CASSQDLSQPQHF
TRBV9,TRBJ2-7,CASSVEKETYEQYF
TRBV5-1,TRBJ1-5,CASSPDRANQPQHF
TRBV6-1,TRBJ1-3,CASSQPGAGNTIYF
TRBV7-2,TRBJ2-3,CASSLAGPDTQYF
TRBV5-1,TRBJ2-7,CASSREGLAGTSYEQYF
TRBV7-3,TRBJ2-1,CASSSGQGRGNEQFF
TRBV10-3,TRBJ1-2,CAISESRGQGNGYTF
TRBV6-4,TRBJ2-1,CASSADSGTSYNEQFF
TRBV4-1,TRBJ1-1,CASSQEGVGRVRTEAFF
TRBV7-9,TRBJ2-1,CATGRGVPYNEQFF
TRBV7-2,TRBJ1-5,CASSTDRVYAQPQHF
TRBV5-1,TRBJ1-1,CASSFILSMNTEAFF
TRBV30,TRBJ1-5,CAWSPIGTGRNQPQHF
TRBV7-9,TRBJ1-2,CAVETGMNYGYTF
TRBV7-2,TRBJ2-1,CASSPTGGNEQFF
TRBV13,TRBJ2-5,CASSTSTAQETQYF
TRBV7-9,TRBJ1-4,CASSPLDRANEKLFF
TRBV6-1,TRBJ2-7,CASATSGGLYEQYF
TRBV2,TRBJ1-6,CASSDPAGAGNSPLHF
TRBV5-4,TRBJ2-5,CASSIGLAGGKETQYF
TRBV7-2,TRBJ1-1,CASSSGTGTEAFF
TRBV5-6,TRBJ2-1,CASSLETGTNEQFF
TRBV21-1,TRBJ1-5,CASSKGLWRQILYSNQPQHF